Listed below are T cell receptor beta chains from one sample, sequenced in a study of glioma-infiltrating T cells. TCRdb re-analysed the multiplex PCR reads in MiXCR, keeping a single row per CDR3 protein. The profile shows around 90,000 distinct CDR3 sequences, 35% to 50% of them singletons. The sample comprised glioma tissue, nonneoplastic brain tissue, or PBMCs (not recorded which). The receptors were sampled from a human donor with low-grade glioma or glioblastoma, undergoing nonglioma brain surgery, or in good health (not recorded which). CDR3s include the opening cysteine and the closing phenylalanine or tryptophan. D genes are given only for firm matches. Clone size is shown for a subset of rows, as once, few, many or a class of expanded clone.

D gene,clone size,V gene,J gene,CDR3 protein,CDR3 DNA
NA,many,TRBV5-1,TRBJ2-7,CASTSDSYEQYF,TGCGCCAGCACATCCGACAGCTACGAGCAGTACTTC
TRBD2,few,TRBV9,TRBJ2-3,CASSAATSGGGRDTQYF,TGTGCCAGCAGCGCGGCGACTAGCGGGGGGGGCCGAGATACGCAGTATTTT
NA,NA,TRBV4-1,TRBJ1-5,CASSSPGPPNQPQHF,TGCGCCAGCAGCTCACCAGGCCCCCCCAATCAGCCCCAGCATTTT
NA,many,TRBV29-1,TRBJ2-1,CSVIRNNEQFF,TGCAGCGTTATCAGGAACAATGAGCAGTTCTTC
NA,many,TRBV6-1,TRBJ2-1,CASSSEFLGSHEQFF,TGTGCCAGCAGTTCCGAATTCTTAGGTTCACATGAGCAGTTCTTC
NA,once,TRBV20-1,TRBJ1-1,CSARAGGLNTEAFF,TGCAGTGCTAGAGCAGGTGGACTAAACACTGAAGCCTTCTTT
NA,NA,TRBV12-3/TRBV12-4,TRBJ2-5,CASSFVHYGKETQYF,TGCGCCAGCAGTTTCGTTCACTATGGTAAAGAGACCCAGTACTTC
NA,NA,TRBV7-3,TRBJ2-2,CASRVDGDTGELFF,TGTGCCAGCCGCGTAGATGGTGACACCGGGGAGCTGTTTTTT
NA,NA,TRBV4-1,TRBJ1-2,CASSQEGGYNEQFFGTGDYGYTF,NA
TRBD2,many,TRBV24-1,TRBJ2-3,CATSDSGLAGNTDTQYF,TGTGCCACCAGTGACTCCGGACTAGCGGGAAACACAGATACGCAGTATTTT
TRBD2,many,TRBV27,TRBJ2-1,CASSPLAGFLNEQFF,TGTGCCAGCAGTCCTCTAGCGGGGTTCTTGAATGAGCAGTTCTTC
NA,NA,TRBV2,TRBJ1-5,CACSEVGVGNQPQNF,NA
NA,many,TRBV20-1,TRBJ2-3,CSALTSFGDTQYF,TGCAGTGCCCTGACTAGTTTCGGAGATACGCAGTATTTT
TRBD1,many,TRBV20-1,TRBJ2-2,CSARDRVTGELFF,TGCAGTGCAAGGGACAGGGTTACCGGGGAGCTGTTTTTT
TRBD2,NA,TRBV27,TRBJ2-7,CASTHKRESGEQYF,TGTGCCAGCACCCATAAGCGGGAGAGTGGCGAGCAGTACTTC
NA,many,TRBV5-4,TRBJ2-7,CASSFAGTNEQYF,TGTGCCAGCAGCTTCGCGGGAACAAACGAGCAGTACTTC
NA,NA,TRBV27,TRBJ1-1,CASSITNRLSEAFF,TGTGCCAGCAGCATAACGAATAGGCTTTCTGAAGCTTTCTTT
TRBD2,many,TRBV7-9,TRBJ2-5,CASSLRTSGTETQYF,TGTGCCAGCAGCCTAAGGACTAGCGGGACTGAGACCCAGTACTTC
TRBD1,NA,TRBV27,TRBJ2-1,CASSPPLQGAIREQFF,TGTGCCAGCTCACCACCATTGCAGGGGGCTATCCGCGAGCAGTTCTTC